One sample yielded the 3 T cell receptor beta chains listed below, sequenced in a study of cytotoxic CD8 clonotypes in ibrutinib-treated CLL. Profiled with immunoSEQ multiplex PCR; TCRdb holds only in-frame clones, not every one. The data hold approximately 140,000 clones, with roughly 77% observed a single time. The sequences come from PBMCs, collected after 12 months of ibrutinib treatment. These receptors were obtained from a human donor with chronic lymphocytic leukemia.

This chain connects TRBV12-5 to TRBJ2-2, with D perhaps matching TRBD1 (6 bases). The V and J ends lost 6 bases and 4 bases respectively, with 9 bases between them. The CDR3 spans 13 residues. Germline lookup yields CDR1 LGHNT and CDR2 FRNRAP. CDR3 residues: CASGQGSTGELFF. The CDR3 DNA reads as TGTGCTAGTGGCCAGGGGTCCACCGGGGAGCTGTTTTTT.

This clone was seen a few times. The chain links TRBV18 to TRBJ1-4, with D unresolved. Germline V CDR1 and CDR2: KGHSH, LQKENI. Trimming removed 3 bases from V and 0 bases from J, with 2 bases in between. There are 13 residues in the CDR3. This CDR3 reads CASSPSTNEKLFF. The DNA for the CDR3 is TGTGCCAGCTCACCCTCAACTAATGAAAAACTGTTTTTT.

This rearrangement joins TRBV9 to TRBJ2-3; maybe TRBD2 (6 bases). CDR1 and CDR2 from the germline V gene are SGDLS and YYNGEE. There are 13 residues in the CDR3. Trimming removed 0 bases at V and 7 bases at J, with 9 bases between. CDR3 in DNA: TGTGCCAGCAGCGTAGAGGCGGGAAATACGCAGTATTTT. As protein: CASSVEAGNTQYF.